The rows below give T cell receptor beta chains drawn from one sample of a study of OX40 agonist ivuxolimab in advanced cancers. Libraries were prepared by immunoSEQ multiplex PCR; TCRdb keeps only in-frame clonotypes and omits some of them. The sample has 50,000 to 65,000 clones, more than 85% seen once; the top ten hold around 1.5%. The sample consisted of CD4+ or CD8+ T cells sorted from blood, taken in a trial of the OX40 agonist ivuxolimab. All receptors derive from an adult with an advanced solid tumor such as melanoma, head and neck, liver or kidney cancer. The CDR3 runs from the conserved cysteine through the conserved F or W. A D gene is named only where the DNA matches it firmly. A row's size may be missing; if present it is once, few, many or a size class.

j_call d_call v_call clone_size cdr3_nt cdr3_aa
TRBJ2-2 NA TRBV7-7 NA TGTGCTAGCAGTCCGGGACACTACACCGGGGAGCTGTTTTTT CASSPGHYTGELFF
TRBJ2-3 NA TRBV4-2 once TGTGCCAGCAGCCAAGGTGTAGAGGGGGTCGGAGATACGCAGTATTTT CASSQGVEGVGDTQYF
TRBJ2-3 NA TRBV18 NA TGTGCCAGCTCACCTTTGAGTGGGAGTAGCGCAGATACGCAGTATTTT CASSPLSGSSADTQYF
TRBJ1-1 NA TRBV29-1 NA TGCAGCTCCAGCCGGGGGTCTGAAGCTTTCTTT CSSSRGSEAFF
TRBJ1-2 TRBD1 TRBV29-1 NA TGCAGCGCCACAGGGGATCCACGAGGCTACACCTTC CSATGDPRGYTF
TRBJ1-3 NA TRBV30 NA TGTGCCTGGAGTGCTCTAACGACAGCGAGCTCTGGAAACACCATATATTTT CAWSALTTASSGNTIYF
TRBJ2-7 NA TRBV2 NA TGTGCCAGCAGTGAAGGGGGCCCCTACGAGCAGTACTTC CASSEGGPYEQYF
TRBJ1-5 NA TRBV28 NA TGTGCCAGTAGACAGACAGGACATCAGCCCCAGCATTTT CASRQTGHQPQHF
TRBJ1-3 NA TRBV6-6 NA TGTGCCTCCGGCGACTCTGGAAACACCATATATTTT CASGDSGNTIYF
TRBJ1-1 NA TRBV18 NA TGTGCCAGCTCGTTGGGCCCGAACACTGAAGCTTTCTTT CASSLGPNTEAFF
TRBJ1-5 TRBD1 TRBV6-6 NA TGTGCCAGCAGTTCTATAACAGGGGGGAACAATCAGCCCCAGCATTTT CASSSITGGNNQPQHF
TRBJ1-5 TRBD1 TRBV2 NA TGTGCCAGCAGTGAACGACAGGGTAATCAGCCCCAGCATTTT CASSERQGNQPQHF
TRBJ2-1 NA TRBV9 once TGTGCCAGCAGCGTAGTTGGGGGCAGGGGACTTACAAGTGAGCAGTTCTTC CASSVVGGRGLTSEQFF
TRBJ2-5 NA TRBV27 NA TGTGCCAGCAGTCTAGGTGTATACCAAGAGACCCAGTACTTC CASSLGVYQETQYF
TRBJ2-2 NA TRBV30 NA TGTGCCTGGAGGGGTCCGGGGAACACCGGGGAGCTGTTTTTT CAWRGPGNTGELFF
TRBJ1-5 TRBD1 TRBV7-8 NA TGTGCCAGCAGCCCTAGGGGGGGACAGGGCAATCAGCCCCAGCATTTT CASSPRGGQGNQPQHF
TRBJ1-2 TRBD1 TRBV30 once TGTGCCTGGAGGGCGACAGGGCGGGATGGCTACACCTTC CAWRATGRDGYTF
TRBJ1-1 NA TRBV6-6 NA TGTGCCAGCAGTTTTGGAGGGGGAAACACTGAAGCTTTCTTT CASSFGGGNTEAFF
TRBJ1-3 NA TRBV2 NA TGTGCCAGCAGTGTATTGGGGGGGCCTGGAAACACCATATATTTT CASSVLGGPGNTIYF
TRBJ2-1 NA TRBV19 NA TGTGCCAGTAGTATCCCCGGCGCAAGGGGAGTCAATGAGCAGTTCTTC CASSIPGARGVNEQFF
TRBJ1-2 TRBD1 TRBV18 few TGTGCCAGCTCAGCAACCGGGACAGACTATGGCTACACCTTC CASSATGTDYGYTF
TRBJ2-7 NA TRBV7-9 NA TGTGCCAGCAGGGCGGGTTCCTACGAGCAGTACTTC CASRAGSYEQYF
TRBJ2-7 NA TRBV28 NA TGTGCCAGCAGCCGACAAGTTAACTACGAGCAGTACTTC CASSRQVNYEQYF
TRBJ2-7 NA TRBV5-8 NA TGTGCCAGCAGTTCCCAGGGGAATTCAGACGAGCAGTACTTC CASSSQGNSDEQYF
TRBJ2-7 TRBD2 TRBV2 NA TGTGCCAGCAGGCCCACTAGCGGGAGAGGAGAGCAGTACTTC CASRPTSGRGEQYF
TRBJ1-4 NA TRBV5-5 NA TGTGCCAGCAGCTTGTTATCACAGACGAATGAAAAACTGTTTTTT CASSLLSQTNEKLFF
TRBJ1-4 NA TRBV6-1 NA TGTGCCAGCAATAAAAACGGGGTTAATGAAAAACTGTTTTTT CASNKNGVNEKLFF
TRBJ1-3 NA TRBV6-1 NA TGTGCCAGCAGTGAAGGGGGAATCTCTGGAAACACCATATATTTT CASSEGGISGNTIYF
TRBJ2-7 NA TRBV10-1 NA TGCGCCAGCGCGAGGGGGAATGGGTACGAGCAGTACTTC CASARGNGYEQYF
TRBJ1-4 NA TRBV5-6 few TGTGCCAGCAGCTTGTCCGTCAGGCTTAATGAAAAACTGTTTTTT CASSLSVRLNEKLFF
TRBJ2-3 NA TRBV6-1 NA TGTGCCAGCAGTGACTCGGACTCCCCACATACGCAGTATTTT CASSDSDSPHTQYF
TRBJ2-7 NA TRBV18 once TGTGCCAGCTCACCCCCCGGACTCGGGGGATTGTACGAGCAGTACTTC CASSPPGLGGLYEQYF
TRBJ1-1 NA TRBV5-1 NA TGCGCCAGCAGCTCATTGGGCATGAACACTGAAGCTTTCTTT CASSSLGMNTEAFF
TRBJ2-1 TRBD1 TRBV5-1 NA TGCGCCAGCAGCTTGGGACAGGGGGCTTACAATGAGCAGTTCTTC CASSLGQGAYNEQFF
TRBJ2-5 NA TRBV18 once TGTGCCAGCTCACCACGGGACTCGATACAAGAGACCCAGTACTTC CASSPRDSIQETQYF
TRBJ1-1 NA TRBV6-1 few TGTGCCAGCAGTGATACGGGGTTCACTGAAGCTTTCTTT CASSDTGFTEAFF
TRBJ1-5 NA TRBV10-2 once TGCGCCAGCAGTGAGCCCCTGGGGAAGGGGCCCCAGCATTTT CASSEPLGKGPQHF
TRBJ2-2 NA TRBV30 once TGTGCCTGGAGCCCCTTAGTGATCGGTGCCGGGGAGCTGTTTTTT CAWSPLVIGAGELFF
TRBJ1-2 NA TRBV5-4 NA TGTGCCAGCAGCTTCCACAAGAATGGCTACACCTTC CASSFHKNGYTF
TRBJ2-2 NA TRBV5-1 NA TGCGCCAGCAGCTTGGCCGGGTCGCCCACCGGGGAGCTGTTTTTT CASSLAGSPTGELFF
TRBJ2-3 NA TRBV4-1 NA TGCGCCAGCAGCCAAGAAGGCAGGGGGGGGAGTACAGATACGCAGTATTTT CASSQEGRGGSTDTQYF
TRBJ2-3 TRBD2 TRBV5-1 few TGCGCCAGCAGCTTGAAGCGGGGAGACACAGATACGCAGTATTTT CASSLKRGDTDTQYF
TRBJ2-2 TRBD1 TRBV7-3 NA TGTGCCAGCAGCACACGACAGGGGGCCGGGGAGCTGTTTTTT CASSTRQGAGELFF
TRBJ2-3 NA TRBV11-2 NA TGTGCCAGCAACGAGTCGGGGGATACGCAGTATTTT CASNESGDTQYF
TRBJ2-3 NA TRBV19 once TGTGCCACCCTCGGGGAGATCACAGATACGCAGTATTTT CATLGEITDTQYF
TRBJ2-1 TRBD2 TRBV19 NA TGTGCCAGTAGTATTGCCCAGCGGGGGGGGAATGAGCAGTTCTTC CASSIAQRGGNEQFF
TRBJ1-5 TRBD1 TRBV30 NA TGTGCCTGGGCAACAGGGGGAAGGAATCAGCCCCAGCATTTT CAWATGGRNQPQHF
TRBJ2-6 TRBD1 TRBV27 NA TGTGCCAGCAGTTTAAGGGGGCTTGGGGCCAACGTCCTGACTTTC CASSLRGLGANVLTF
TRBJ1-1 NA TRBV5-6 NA TGTGCCAGCCAACAGGGTTTCGAAGCTTTCTTT CASQQGFEAFF
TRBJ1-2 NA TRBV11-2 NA TGTGCCAGCAGCTTAGAAGGGGCGTATGGCTACACCTTC CASSLEGAYGYTF
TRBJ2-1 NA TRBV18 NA TGTGCCAGCTCATTTCCAGGGAGAAGCAATGAGCAGTTCTTC CASSFPGRSNEQFF
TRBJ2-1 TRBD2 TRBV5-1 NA TGCGCCAGCAGTTCTCCGGGGGGGAGCTCCTACAATGAGCAGTTCTTC CASSSPGGSSYNEQFF
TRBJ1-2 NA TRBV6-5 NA TGTGCCAGCAGCCAAGCAAGCGATGGCTACACCTTC CASSQASDGYTF
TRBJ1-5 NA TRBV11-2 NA TGTGCCAGCAGCTTAGCGTGGGGAAACAATCAGCCCCAGCATTTT CASSLAWGNNQPQHF
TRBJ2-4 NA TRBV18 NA TGTGCCAGCTCACCAACGGCAGAACAAAACATTCAGTACTTC CASSPTAEQNIQYF
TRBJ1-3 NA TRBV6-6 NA TGTGCCAGCGAGACGCGGGTGGCGGGAGGAAACACCATATATTTT CASETRVAGGNTIYF
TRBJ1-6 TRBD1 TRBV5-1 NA TGCGCCAGCAGCCTCGACAGGGATAATTCACCCCTCCACTTT CASSLDRDNSPLHF
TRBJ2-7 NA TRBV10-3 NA TGTGCCATCAGTGAAATTTCAGGGCGGACCTACGAGCAGTACTTC CAISEISGRTYEQYF